A single sample is the source of the 3 T cell receptor beta chains below, sequenced in a study of blood T cell repertoires in COVID-19. The data were produced by immunoSEQ multiplex PCR, yet TCRdb's version contains in-frame clones alone and is incomplete. The table lists about 380,000 clones, around 89% of them singletons, with 0.9% to 1.5% in the top ten. Source material: PBMCs or T cells enriched from blood (not recorded which). The receptors shown here come from a woman aged 18-29 years who had recovered from COVID-19.

The chain couples TRBV5-1 to TRBJ2-1, with 10 bases fitting TRBD1. Trimming took 4 bases from V and 2 from J; bases not matched to a gene: 3. The CDR3 totals 15 residues. CDR1 is SGHRS and CDR2 is YFSETQ in the germline V gene. CDR3 coding DNA: TGCGCCAGCAGCATGGGACAGGGGCCCTACAATGAGCAGTTCTTC. Translating it yields CASSMGQGPYNEQFF.

The V and J genes are TRBV7-9 and TRBJ2-7, with 7 bases identical to TRBD1. Germline trimming cut 3 bases from V and 5 bases from J; bases unmatched to any gene: 4. Germline CDR1 SEHNR, CDR2 FQNEAQ (reference sequence). The CDR3 runs to 13 residues. CDR3 loop: CASSLEQGHEQYF. DNA for the CDR3: TGTGCCAGCAGCTTGGAACAGGGGCACGAGCAGTACTTC.

The V call is TRBV5-4, the J call TRBJ1-2, with 9 bases that match TRBD1. J gave up 0 bases and V 4 bases, and 7 bases lay outside the gene matches. Germline V gene lookup returns CDR1 SGHNT and CDR2 YYREEE (reference sequence). The CDR3 is made up of 16 amino acids. The CDR3 is CASSLGQGRTNYGYTF. The CDR3 region has the DNA TGTGCCAGCAGCCTCGGACAGGGGCGAACTAACTATGGCTACACCTTC.